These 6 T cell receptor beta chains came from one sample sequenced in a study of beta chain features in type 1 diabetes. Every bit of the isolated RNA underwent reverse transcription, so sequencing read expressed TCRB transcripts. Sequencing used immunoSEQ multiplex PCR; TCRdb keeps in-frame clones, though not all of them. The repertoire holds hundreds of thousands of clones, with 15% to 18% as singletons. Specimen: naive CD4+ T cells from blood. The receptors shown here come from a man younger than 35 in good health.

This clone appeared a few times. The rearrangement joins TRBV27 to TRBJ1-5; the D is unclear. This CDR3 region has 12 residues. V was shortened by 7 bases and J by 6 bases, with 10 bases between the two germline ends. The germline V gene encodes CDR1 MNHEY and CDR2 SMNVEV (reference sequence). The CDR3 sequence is CASIPLCQPQHF. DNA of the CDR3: TGTGCCAGCATTCCTCTCTGTCAGCCCCAGCATTTT.

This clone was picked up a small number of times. CDR3 region: CAITKGARGANVLTF. In DNA form, the CDR3 reads TGTGCCATTACGAAGGGGGCACGTGGGGCCAACGTCCTGACTTTC. This chain joins TRBV6-5 and TRBJ2-6, with TRBD1 matching 7 bases. Germline V gene data show CDR1 as MNHEY and CDR2 as SVGAGI. V dropped 10 bases and J dropped 3; count of bases not matched to a gene: 9. This CDR3 has 15 residues.

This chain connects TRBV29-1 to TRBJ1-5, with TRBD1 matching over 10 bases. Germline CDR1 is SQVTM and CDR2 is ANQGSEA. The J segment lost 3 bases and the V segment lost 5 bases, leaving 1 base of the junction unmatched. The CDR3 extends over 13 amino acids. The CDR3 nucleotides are TGCAGCGTTAGACAGGGGGCCAATCAGCCCCAGCATTTT. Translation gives CSVRQGANQPQHF. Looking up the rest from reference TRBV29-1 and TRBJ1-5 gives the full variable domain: SAVISQKPSRDICQRGTSLTIQCQVDSQVTMMFWYRQQPGQSLTLIATANQGSEATYESGFVIDKFPISRPNLTFSTLTVSNMSPEDSSIYLCSVRQGANQPQHFGDGTRLSIL.

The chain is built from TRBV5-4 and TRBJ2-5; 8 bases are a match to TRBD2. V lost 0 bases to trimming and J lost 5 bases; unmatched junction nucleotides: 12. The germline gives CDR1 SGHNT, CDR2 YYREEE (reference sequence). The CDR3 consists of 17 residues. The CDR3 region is CASSLVTSAPSKETQYF. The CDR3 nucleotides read TGTGCCAGCAGCTTGGTGACTAGCGCCCCATCGAAGGAGACCCAGTACTTC.

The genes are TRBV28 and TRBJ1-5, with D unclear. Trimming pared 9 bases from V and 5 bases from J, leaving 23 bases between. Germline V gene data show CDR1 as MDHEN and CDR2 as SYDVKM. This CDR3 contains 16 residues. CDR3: CASLIGQTSGYQPQHF. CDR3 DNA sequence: TGTGCCAGTCTCATAGGGCAGACAAGCGGTTATCAGCCCCAGCATTTT. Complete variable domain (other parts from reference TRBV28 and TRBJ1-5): DVKVTQSSRYLVKRTGEKVFLECVQDMDHENMFWYRQDPGLGLRLIYFSYDVKMKEKGDIPEGYSVSREKKERFSLILESASTNQTSMYLCASLIGQTSGYQPQHFGDGTRLSIL.

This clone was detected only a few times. In DNA form, the CDR3 reads TGTGCCAGCAGCCAACGCCGCGGGATAACAGGAAGGACAAATGGCTACACCTTC. This sequence encodes CASSQRRGITGRTNGYTF. The J gene is TRBJ1-2, the V gene TRBV11-2; possibly TRBD1 for D (5 bases). The CDR3 runs to 18 residues. V lost 5 bases and J lost 6, with 28 bases in between. Per the germline V gene, CDR1 is SGHAT and CDR2 is FQNNGV.